This TCR beta chain appears in the sequencing data of a study of blood T cell repertoires in COVID-19. CDR1 LNHDA and CDR2 SQIVND come from the germline V gene (reference sequence). The V gene lost 4 bases and the J gene lost 4 bases, with 14 bases spanning the gap. The CDR3 totals 15 residues. The protocol was immunoSEQ multiplex PCR, while the TCRdb copy is restricted to in-frame clones and leaves out a portion. The repertoire has 97,000 or so clones, about 85% of them found once; the top ten carry 2% to 2.5%. The sequencing sample was made of peripheral blood. This chain uses TRBV19 with TRBJ1-5; maybe TRBD1 (5 bases). The clonotype comes from a man over 45 with active COVID-19. CDR3 region: CASSSTGSSNQPQHF. In nucleotides, the CDR3 is TGTGCCAGTAGTAGCACAGGTTCTTCTAATCAGCCCCAGCATTTT.